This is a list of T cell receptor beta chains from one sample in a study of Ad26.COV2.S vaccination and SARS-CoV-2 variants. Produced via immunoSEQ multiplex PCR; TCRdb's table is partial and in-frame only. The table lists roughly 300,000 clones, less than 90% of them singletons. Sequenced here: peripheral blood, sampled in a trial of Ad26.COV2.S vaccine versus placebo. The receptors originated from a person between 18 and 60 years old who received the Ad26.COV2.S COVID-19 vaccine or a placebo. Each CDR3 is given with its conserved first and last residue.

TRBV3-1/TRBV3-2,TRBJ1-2,CASGAAGGDGYTF
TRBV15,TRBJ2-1,CATSRVGTYNEQFF
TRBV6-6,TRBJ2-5,CASTPSGWDGETQYF
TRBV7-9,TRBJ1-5,CASSLGSGGNQPQHF
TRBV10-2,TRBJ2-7,CASSESGTVGYEQYF
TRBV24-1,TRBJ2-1,CATSDSPGEWGEQFF
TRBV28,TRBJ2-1,CASSPDVYNEQFF
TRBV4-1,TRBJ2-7,CASSQVGGEQYF
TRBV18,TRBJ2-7,CASSLAFLGEQYF
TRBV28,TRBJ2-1,CASTVGGNEQFF
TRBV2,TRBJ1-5,CASGGQANQPQHF
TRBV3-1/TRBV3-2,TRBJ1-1,CASPAGTEAFF
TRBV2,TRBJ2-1,CAGVPGQRMNEQFF
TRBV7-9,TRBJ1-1,CASSLPGDTEAFF
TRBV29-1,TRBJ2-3,CSGREGDTQYF
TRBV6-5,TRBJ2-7,CASSPRGPRSYEQYF
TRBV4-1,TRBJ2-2,CASSQEGTVNTGELFF
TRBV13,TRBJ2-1,CASSARASGKYEQFF
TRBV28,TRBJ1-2,CASSLTGAGANYGYTF
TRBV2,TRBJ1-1,CASSPIPHGAFF
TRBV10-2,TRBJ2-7,CASSETTGDYEQYF
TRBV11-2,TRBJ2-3,CASSFLAGEFTDTQYF
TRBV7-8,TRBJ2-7,CASSLGGLGYEQYF
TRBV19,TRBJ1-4,CASLDRDEKLFF
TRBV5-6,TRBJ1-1,CASSLVGGAEAFF
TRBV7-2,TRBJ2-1,CASSLEPQAEQFF
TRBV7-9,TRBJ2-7,CASSPTDVYYEQYF
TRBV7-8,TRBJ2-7,CASSYGGPNSYEQYF
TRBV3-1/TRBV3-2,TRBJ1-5,CASSQAQGGQPQHF
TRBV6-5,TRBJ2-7,CATFLGTVYYEQYF
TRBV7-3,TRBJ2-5,CASSSGLALSQETQYF
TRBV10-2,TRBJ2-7,CASGLRGGGNEQYF
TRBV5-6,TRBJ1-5,CASSWQGNQPQHF
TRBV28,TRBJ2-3,CASGERGHTDTQYF
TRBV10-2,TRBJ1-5,CASSEITSNQPQHF
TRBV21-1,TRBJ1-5,CASSKEGGQPQHF
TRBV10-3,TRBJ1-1,CAISESATVGSEAFF
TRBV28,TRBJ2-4,CASSRSGGGSKNIQYF
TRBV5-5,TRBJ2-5,CASSFGPGNQETQYF
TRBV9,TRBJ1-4,CASSVKPGLGQGALREDEKLFF
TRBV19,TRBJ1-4,CASRGTAEKLFF
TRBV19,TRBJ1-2,CASSIAYGYTF